The following is a T cell receptor (beta chain) sequence with its context. The record originates from a study of cytotoxic CD8 clonotypes in ibrutinib-treated CLL. The trim removed 8 bases at V and 5 bases at J, leaving 13 bases unmatched. The V gene's germline CDR1 is SGHAT and CDR2 FQNNGV. There are 15 residues in the CDR3. Assay: immunoSEQ multiplex PCR; the TCRdb copy retains only in-frame clones and omits some. This sample has about 310,000 clones, with roughly 79% found just once. V is TRBV11-2 and J is TRBJ2-5, with 8 bases aligning to TRBD2. The TCR sequence derives from a human donor with chronic lymphocytic leukemia. Here the sequenced sample was PBMCs, taken before ibrutinib treatment. Here the CDR3 reads CASGKSGLAGETQYF. CDR3 DNA sequence: TGTGCCAGCGGCAAATCGGGGCTAGCGGGTGAGACCCAGTACTTC.